This T cell receptor (beta chain) was identified during a study of identical twins. Only a few counts were recorded for this clonotype. Its antigen is as yet unknown. Each CDR3 protein gets one entry after TCRdb re-called the 5' RACE reads with MiXCR. Of hundreds of thousands of distinct CDR3 sequences in the sample, roughly 6% were seen once. Study-level points and caveats: Out-of-frame alpha sequences that twins shared showed excess low generation probability. Analyses based on zero insertions could be partly confounded by invariant MAIT and iNKT cells. Within cord blood, abundant beta clonotypes carried fewer insertions, but memory repertoires showed no such trend.

The sample comprised naive T cells sorted from blood. The sequence derives from a man between 18 and 29 years old in good health.

This CDR3 reads CASSTRQGLGQPQHF. CDR3 DNA sequence: TGTGCCAGCAGCACGAGACAGGGGCTGGGTCAGCCCCAGCATTTT. The genes are TRBV12-3 or TRBV12-4 and TRBJ1-5; 8 bases match TRBD1. The CDR3 spans 15 residues. Trimming took 6 bases from V and 6 from J; bases not matched to a gene: 10.